The entry that follows covers one TCR beta chain sequence. The antigen remains unidentified. This specimen includes other DNA sequences encoding the same CDR3. The CDR3 totals 15 residues. CDR1 and CDR2 (germline): MNHEY, SMNVEV (reference sequence). With 6 bases clipped from V and 7 bases from J, the junction kept 5 bases outside the gene matches. The data are from a study of cytomegalovirus exposure and HLA in healthy donors. Study findings and constraints: Immune exposure information available was restricted to CMV serostatus.

Use of 60 Vbeta and 13 Jbeta primers characterized the PCR. Sequenced by immunoSEQ multiplex PCR; TCRdb stores in-frame clones only, minus some. This sample's table reports approximately 110,000 clones. The sequenced material came from PBMCs. The rearrangement links TRBV27 to TRBJ2-1, with TRBD2 identical over 14 bases. The receptor was derived from a man aged 40-50 years in good health and CMV-seronegative. The CDR3 loop is CASSLGTSGSNEQFF. As DNA, the CDR3 is TGTGCCAGCAGCCTCGGGACTAGCGGGAGTAATGAGCAGTTCTTC.